What follows are 10 T cell receptor beta chains derived from one specimen sequenced in a study of identical twins. TCRdb passed the 5' RACE reads through MiXCR, listing each CDR3 protein once. The data hold just under 550,000 distinct CDR3 sequences, with approximately 16% observed a single time. The same data also contributed to another study, on yellow fever vaccine responses in identical twins.

The sequenced material came from CD4+ T cells sorted from blood. The receptors here all came from a woman between 18 and 29 years old in good health.

The chain couples TRBV19 to TRBJ2-1; 8 bases align to TRBD2. After removal of 5 bases from V and 1 base from J, the junction contained 4 bases not matched to a gene. CDR1 and CDR2 from the germline V gene are LNHDA and SQIVND (reference sequence). This CDR3 spans 15 amino acids. CDR3 residues: CASSSGLVSYNEQFF. As DNA, the CDR3 is TGTGCCAGTAGTTCGGGACTAGTTTCCTACAATGAGCAGTTCTTC. The variable domain in full, completed from reference TRBV19 and TRBJ2-1, reads DGGITQSPKYLFRKEGQNVTLSCEQNLNHDAMYWYRQDPGQGLRLIYYSQIVNDFQKGDIAEGYSVSREKKESFPLTVTSAQKNPTAFYLCASSSGLVSYNEQFFGPGTRLTVL.

The chain uses TRBV3-1 and TRBJ2-2, with 8 bases aligning to TRBD1. V shed 6 bases and J 4 bases; nucleotides not matched to a gene: 19. The CDR3 has 19 residues. Germline loops: CDR1 LGHDT, CDR2 YNNKEL (reference sequence). The CDR3, as DNA: TGTGCCAGCAGTCCAAGTGCCCCTTACTGGACAGGGACCACCGGGGAGCTGTTTTTT. This translates into CASSPSAPYWTGTTGELFF.

The V call is TRBV12-3 or TRBV12-4, the J call TRBJ1-2; no clear D gene. Trimming shortened V by 5 bases and J by 7 bases, and 11 bases separated the two germline ends. The CDR3 contains 12 residues. The CDR3 loop is CASSPRWAGYTF. For the CDR3, the DNA is TGTGCCAGCAGTCCACGTTGGGCTGGCTACACCTTC.

This clonotype was found a few times. The chain couples TRBV7-2 to TRBJ1-1; 12 positions agree with TRBD1. The junction had 8 bases not matched to a gene; V was cut back by 4 bases and J by 5 bases. CDR3 length: 16 amino acids. In germline, CDR1 is SGHTA, CDR2 FQGNSA. The CDR3 protein is CASSSPGTGGQTEAFF. The CDR3 coding sequence is TGTGCCAGCAGCTCCCCCGGGACAGGGGGCCAAACTGAAGCTTTCTTT.

The V gene is TRBV19, the J gene TRBJ2-5; 8 bases match TRBD2. Germline V gives CDR1 LNHDA, CDR2 SQIVND (reference sequence). The CDR3 contains 16 residues. With 0 bases clipped from V and 4 bases from J, the junction kept 7 bases outside the gene matches. For the CDR3, the DNA is TGTGCCAGTAGTATAGATCTCGACGGGAGGGGAGAGACCCAGTACTTC. It codes for CASSIDLDGRGETQYF.

There are a few counts of this clonotype. The V gene is TRBV2, the J gene TRBJ2-1, with 11 bases fitting TRBD2. Germline-derived CDR1 and CDR2 are SNHLY and FYNNEI. Losses at the gene ends were 5 bases for V and 0 bases for J; bases not matched to a gene: 9. The CDR3 has 18 residues. As DNA, the CDR3 is TGTGCCAGCAGTCCCGGGACTAGCGGATTCAGCTCCTACAATGAGCAGTTCTTC. Its translation: CASSPGTSGFSSYNEQFF.

A few counts support this clonotype. The chain links TRBV10-3 to TRBJ2-7, with TRBD2 matching 10 bases. There are 14 residues in the CDR3. Germline CDR1 ENHRY, CDR2 SYGVKD. J lost 5 bases, V lost 7 bases, and 8 bases had no gene match. The CDR3 loop reads CAINPSGRSDEQYF. As DNA, the CDR3 is TGTGCCATCAACCCTAGCGGGAGATCAGACGAGCAGTACTTC.

The J gene is TRBJ2-2, the V gene TRBV6-5; TRBD2 matches 16 bases. Trimming took 0 bases from V and 5 from J; bases not matched to a gene: 6. This CDR3 has 19 residues. The germline V gene has CDR1 MNHEY and CDR2 SVGAGI. CDR3 bases: TGTGCCAGCAGTTACTCGGGACTAGCGGGAGGGCCTTTTACCGGGGAGCTGTTTTTT. Residues: CASSYSGLAGGPFTGELFF.

V gene TRBV5-1 combines with J gene TRBJ2-1, with 8 bases that match TRBD2. This CDR3 spans 19 amino acids. Germline V gene data show CDR1 as SGHRS and CDR2 as YFSETQ. V gave up 5 bases and J gave up 0 bases; unmatched junction bases: 16. CDR3 residues: CASRKGIAGYPSSYNEQFF. Written as DNA, the CDR3 is TGCGCCAGCAGGAAGGGGATAGCGGGGTATCCTAGCTCCTACAATGAGCAGTTCTTC.

This clonotype has just a few counts. The rearrangement links TRBV20-1 to TRBJ1-4; D perhaps matches TRBD1 (5 bases). CDR3 length: 12 amino acids. Germline-derived CDR1 and CDR2 are DFQATT and SNEGSKA (reference sequence). Trimming took 6 bases from V and 5 from J, leaving 10 bases between them. CDR3 region: CSATGANEKLFF. Written as DNA, the CDR3 is TGCAGTGCCACCGGGGCCAATGAAAAACTGTTTTTT.